These 31 T cell receptor beta chains were all obtained from the same sample, sequenced in a study of cytomegalovirus exposure and HLA in healthy donors. The PCR had 60 Vbeta and 13 Jbeta primers. Measured with immunoSEQ multiplex PCR; TCRdb has only the in-frame clones, and not every one. Counted here are 130,000 or so clones, 70% to 75% occurring once; the ten biggest clones make up roughly 7.3%. Sequencing input: PBMCs. The receptors stem from a male donor in good health and CMV-seronegative.

The chain's CDR3 is CASSFVQGQETQYF. In DNA, the CDR3 is TGTGCCAGCAGCTTTGTCCAGGGTCAAGAGACCCAGTACTTC. The genes are TRBV7-9 and TRBJ2-5; a possible D gene is TRBD1 (5 bases). The germline V and J ends were trimmed by 3 bases and 2 bases, with 10 bases remaining between them. Germline loops: CDR1 SEHNR, CDR2 FQNEAQ (reference sequence). CDR3 size: 14 residues.

V and J are TRBV2 and TRBJ1-2; D is possibly TRBD1 (5 bases). This CDR3 is 15 amino acids long. Germline V gene lookup returns CDR1 SNHLY and CDR2 FYNNEI. Trimming cost V 6 bases and J 6 bases, with 20 bases left between them. The CDR3, as DNA: TGTGCCAGCAGCGAGACAGAAGTAATTTTGAATGGCTACACCTTC. Encoded protein: CASSETEVILNGYTF.

In regard to this clone: Relative to the germline gene, one junction end is altered; a read error may explain this. The gene calls are TRBV7-9 and TRBJ2-5; a weak D match, TRBD1 (5 bases). CDR1 SEHNR and CDR2 FQNEAQ come from the germline V gene (reference sequence). This CDR3 has 14 residues. The CDR3, as DNA: TGTTCCAGCAGCTATGTAGGACAATGGGAGACCCAGTACTTC. Amino acid sequence: CSSSYVGQWETQYF.

This chain joins TRBV7-9 and TRBJ1-1, with 8 bases matching TRBD1. CDR3 length equals 14 residues. Germline CDR1 reads SEHNR; CDR2 reads FQNEAQ (reference sequence). Germline trimming cut 5 bases from V and 7 bases from J; bases unmatched to any gene: 9. The chain's CDR3 is CASSADREGGEAFF. DNA for the CDR3: TGTGCCAGCAGCGCGGACAGGGAGGGTGGTGAAGCTTTCTTT. Variable domain in full (rest from reference TRBV7-9 and TRBJ1-1): DTGVSQNPRHKITKRGQNVTFRCDPISEHNRLYWYRQTLGQGPEFLTYFQNEAQLEKSRLLSDRFSAERPKGSFSTLEIQRTEQGDSAMYLCASSADREGGEAFFGQGTRLTVV.

The chain combines TRBV27 with TRBJ1-6; a weak D match, TRBD1 (5 bases). Trimming took 7 bases from V and 7 from J, leaving 14 bases between them. Germline CDR1 and CDR2: MNHEY and SMNVEV (reference sequence). CDR3 length: 14 amino acids. The DNA for the CDR3 is TGTGCCAGCACGGAGGGCAGGGCGAATTCACCCCTCCACTTT. It yields the protein CASTEGRANSPLHF.

The chain employs TRBV7-9 and TRBJ2-5; D may be TRBD2 (6 bases). This CDR3 has 15 amino acids. Between the trimmed V and J ends, which lost 1 base and 5 bases, there was a span of 14 bases. Germline CDR1 and CDR2: SEHNR and FQNEAQ (reference sequence). CDR3 in amino acids: CASSLGGGIVETQYF. The CDR3 DNA is TGTGCCAGCAGCTTAGGGGGCGGGATAGTGGAGACCCAGTACTTC.

This chain uses TRBV18 with TRBJ2-7, with unresolved D. The germline V gene encodes CDR1 KGHSH and CDR2 LQKENI. The length of the CDR3 is 13 residues. Trimming removed 6 bases from V and 4 bases from J, with 13 bases in between. This chain's CDR3 is CASSNLENYEQYF. The CDR3 region has the DNA TGTGCCAGCTCCAACCTGGAGAATTACGAGCAGTACTTC.

This CDR3 reads CASRGRTLSSYEQYF. CDR3 DNA sequence: TGTGCCAGCAGGGGGAGGACCCTGAGCTCCTACGAGCAGTACTTC. The J gene is TRBJ2-7, the V gene TRBV28, with D possibly matching TRBD2 (6 bases). Germline values: CDR1 MDHEN, CDR2 SYDVKM. V was cut by 6 bases and J by 0 bases, with 15 bases left in between. This CDR3 is built from 15 residues. The full variable domain, with the rest looked up from reference TRBV28 and TRBJ2-7, is DVKVTQSSRYLVKRTGEKVFLECVQDMDHENMFWYRQDPGLGLRLIYFSYDVKMKEKGDIPEGYSVSREKKERFSLILESASTNQTSMYLCASRGRTLSSYEQYFGPGTRLTVT.

The rearrangement joins TRBV7-2 to TRBJ2-7, with 8 bases identical to TRBD1. V was clipped by 5 bases and J by 6 bases; unmatched bases: 15. The CDR3 consists of 16 residues. The V gene's germline CDR1 is SGHTA and CDR2 FQGNSA. CDR3 loop: CASSPPGRQGIGEQYF. The CDR3 DNA reads TGTGCCAGCAGCCCCCCAGGACGACAGGGGATAGGCGAGCAGTACTTC.

The chain uses TRBV7-2 and TRBJ1-1, with TRBD1 as a possible D gene (6 bases). V gave up 4 bases and J gave up 10 bases, with 16 bases separating them. CDR1 is SGHTA and CDR2 is FQGNSA in the germline V gene. This CDR3 has 13 residues. CDR3 amino acids: CASSSSSTGAAFF. The CDR3 DNA sequence: TGTGCCAGCAGCTCGTCATCGACAGGTGCAGCTTTCTTT.

J is TRBJ2-7 and V is TRBV19; 10 bases map to TRBD1. V trimming: 6 bases; J trimming: 0 bases; junction bases outside the gene matches: 8. The CDR3 covers 16 residues. Germline lookup yields CDR1 LNHDA and CDR2 SQIVND (reference sequence). Here the CDR3 DNA reads TGTGCCAGTAGCCGACCAGGGGACAGGGGCTCCTACGAGCAGTACTTC. As protein: CASSRPGDRGSYEQYF.

V and J are TRBV14 and TRBJ1-2; the D gene is possibly TRBD1 (6 bases). V lost 1 base and J lost 8, with 20 bases in between. The germline gives CDR1 SGHDN, CDR2 FVKESK. The CDR3 spans 16 residues. CDR3 coding DNA: TGTGCCAGCAGCCAAGGAATTGGACAGTTCCTTGACGGCTACACCTTC. This encodes CASSQGIGQFLDGYTF.

The chain uses TRBV29-1 and TRBJ1-2, with D unresolved. V was cut by 6 bases and J by 0 bases, with 11 bases left in between. CDR3 length: 13 residues. CDR1 is SQVTM, CDR2 ANQGSEA, per germline. The CDR3 is CSVLPRTNYGYTF. For the CDR3, the DNA is TGCAGCGTCCTACCGCGGACTAACTATGGCTACACCTTC. The full variable domain, with the rest looked up from reference TRBV29-1 and TRBJ1-2, is SAVISQKPSRDICQRGTSLTIQCQVDSQVTMMFWYRQQPGQSLTLIATANQGSEATYESGFVIDKFPISRPNLTFSTLTVSNMSPEDSSIYLCSVLPRTNYGYTFGSGTRLTVV.

The chain has TRBV18 and TRBJ2-3; 9 nucleotides match TRBD1. The CDR3 spans 16 residues. Looked up from germline, CDR1 is KGHSH and CDR2 is LQKENI. The V gene end was trimmed by 2 bases and the J gene end by 6 bases; junction bases not matched to a gene: 9. The CDR3 here is CASSPIGTGTLDTQYF. The CDR3 DNA reads TGTGCCAGCTCACCAATAGGGACAGGGACCCTGGATACGCAGTATTTT.

The chain has TRBV28 and TRBJ2-7; TRBD2 agrees at 10 bases. CDR3 length: 13 residues. Looked up from germline, CDR1 is MDHEN and CDR2 is SYDVKM. The V segment lost 8 bases and the J segment 5 bases; nucleotides outside the gene matches: 6. Here the CDR3 DNA reads TGTGCCAGCGGAGTAGCGGGAGGTAACGAGCAGTACTTC. Translating gives CASGVAGGNEQYF.

The genes are TRBV14 and TRBJ2-3; 7 nucleotides line up with TRBD1. CDR1 is SGHDN, CDR2 FVKESK, per germline. This CDR3 spans 16 amino acids. The V and J ends lost 3 bases and 3 bases, in that order; junction bases with no gene match: 9. The CDR3 region has the DNA TGTGCCAGCAGCCAGGTCGGCACAGGGGCAACAGATACGCAGTATTTT. It encodes CASSQVGTGATDTQYF.

The chain links TRBV6-6 to TRBJ1-5; D is perhaps TRBD1 (6 bases). This CDR3 is 14 amino acids long. Germline values: CDR1 MNHNY, CDR2 SVGAGI (reference sequence). V lost 5 bases and J lost 4, with 12 bases in between. CDR3 bases: TGTGCCAGCAGTAGCAGGGGAATGAATCAGCCCCAGCATTTT. Its translation is CASSSRGMNQPQHF.

The genes are TRBV6-5 and TRBJ2-1; a possible D gene is TRBD1 (6 bases). Germline-derived CDR1 and CDR2 are MNHEY and SVGAGI. The CDR3 spans 15 residues. Trimming took 2 bases from V and 6 from J, leaving 14 bases between them. The CDR3 reads CASSYGTGIGNEQFF. CDR3 nucleotide sequence: TGTGCCAGCAGTTACGGCACAGGGATCGGCAATGAGCAGTTCTTC.

The chain employs TRBV6-1 and TRBJ2-2; TRBD2 is a possible D gene (5 bases). This CDR3 spans 15 amino acids. CDR1 is MNHNS, CDR2 SASEGT, per germline. Trimming removed 5 bases at V and 4 bases at J, with 14 bases between. DNA for the CDR3: TGTGCCAGCAGTTCTTCAAGACTATCCACCGGGGAGCTGTTTTTT. It yields the protein CASSSSRLSTGELFF.

The rearrangement links TRBV11-2 to TRBJ1-1; 9 bases align to TRBD1. Germline CDR1 SGHAT, CDR2 FQNNGV. The CDR3 covers 15 residues. V was pared by 3 bases and J by 1 base, with 3 bases of the junction left unmatched. As DNA, the CDR3 is TGTGCCAGCAGCTTGGACAGGGGTAGGAACACTGAAGCTTTCTTT. Translated, it gives CASSLDRGRNTEAFF.

This clone has only a few counts. Other nucleotide sequences in the sample specify the same CDR3. The V and J genes are TRBV7-3 and TRBJ2-2, with TRBD1 as a possible D gene (5 bases). V was shortened by 3 bases and J by 1 base, with 6 bases between the two germline ends. This CDR3 contains 14 residues. Germline values: CDR1 SGHTA, CDR2 FQGTGA. The CDR3 sequence is CASSFRGNTGELFF. The CDR3 DNA follows: TGTGCCAGCAGCTTTAGGGGGAACACCGGGGAGCTGTTTTTT.

The chain is built from TRBV28 and TRBJ1-3, with unresolved D. The germline V gene encodes CDR1 MDHEN and CDR2 SYDVKM. The CDR3 is 14 residues long. V lost 7 bases and J lost 5, with 15 bases in between. CDR3 loop: CASIQRVGRNTIYF. The CDR3 bases are TGTGCCAGCATTCAGCGCGTTGGAAGAAACACCATATATTTT.

The V gene is TRBV7-9, the J gene TRBJ2-3, with a weak D call TRBD2 (6 bases). The germline V and J ends were trimmed by 5 bases and 4 bases, with 19 bases remaining between them. The CDR3 loop spans 16 amino acids. Germline loops: CDR1 SEHNR, CDR2 FQNEAQ (reference sequence). CDR3: CASSPRSGGNSDTQYF. The CDR3 nucleotides are TGTGCCAGCAGCCCCCGGAGTGGGGGGAACTCAGATACGCAGTATTTT. Full variable domain (outside the CDR3, taken from reference TRBV7-9 and TRBJ2-3): DTGVSQNPRHKITKRGQNVTFRCDPISEHNRLYWYRQTLGQGPEFLTYFQNEAQLEKSRLLSDRFSAERPKGSFSTLEIQRTEQGDSAMYLCASSPRSGGNSDTQYFGPGTRLTVL.

This clone was counted a single time. V is TRBV5-1 and J is TRBJ2-2; D possibly corresponds to TRBD1 (6 bases). CDR3 length: 16 residues. The V end lost 6 bases, the J end lost 1 base, and 16 bases lay between the germline ends. Looked up from germline, CDR1 is SGHRS and CDR2 is YFSETQ. Here the CDR3 DNA reads TGCGCCAGCACCAACGGGGCGGACAGGAACACCGGGGAGCTGTTTTTT. Translated, it gives CASTNGADRNTGELFF.

The sample holds a few counts of this clone. This chain links TRBV11-2 with TRBJ2-1, with 14 bases identical to TRBD2. The CDR3 contains 15 residues. CDR1 is SGHAT and CDR2 is FQNNGV in the germline V gene. V trimming: 5 bases; J trimming: 4 bases; junction bases outside the gene matches: 1. CDR3 protein: CASSRLAGGYNEQFF. DNA of the CDR3: TGTGCCAGCAGCCGACTAGCGGGAGGGTACAATGAGCAGTTCTTC.

The V call is TRBV19, the J call TRBJ1-1; D is undetermined. The CDR3 runs to 11 residues. Germline CDR1 and CDR2: LNHDA and SQIVND (reference sequence). V was shortened by 6 bases and J by 1 base, with 3 bases between the two germline ends. The CDR3 loop is CASSRNTEAFF. The CDR3 bases are TGTGCCAGTAGCAGGAACACTGAAGCTTTCTTT.

V usage is TRBV6-6 and J usage is TRBJ1-5; possibly TRBD1 for D (6 bases). The CDR3 totals 15 residues. V lost 7 bases, J lost 4 bases, and 17 bases lay in between. Germline-derived CDR1 and CDR2 are MNHNY and SVGAGI (reference sequence). In DNA, the CDR3 is TGTGCCAGCATTAGGGGGTTTGACGGGAATCAGCCCCAGCATTTT. This sequence encodes CASIRGFDGNQPQHF.

The CDR3 DNA follows: TGCAGCGTTGGGTCCGTGACAGTCGAAGAGACCCAGTACTTC. This encodes CSVGSVTVEETQYF. The genes are TRBV29-1 and TRBJ2-5, with a tentative D call TRBD1 (5 bases). Germline assignment: CDR1 SQVTM and CDR2 ANQGSEA. The CDR3 consists of 14 residues. V was trimmed by 4 bases and J by 3 bases, leaving 15 bases between them.

This clone showed up just a few times. The genes are TRBV4-3 and TRBJ1-1; 7 positions match TRBD1. Germline CDR1 reads LGHNA; CDR2 reads YSLEER. The CDR3 sequence is 15 residues long. Trimming at V came to 5 bases and at J to 4 bases, leaving 10 bases not matched to a gene. The CDR3 DNA is TGCGCCAGCAGCTATGGGACAGCTAAGGGCACTGAAGCTTTCTTT. Encoded protein: CASSYGTAKGTEAFF.

This clone has only a few counts. The J gene is TRBJ1-3, the V gene TRBV7-2, with unresolved D. Deletions cut 5 bases from V and 0 bases from J, with 11 bases between. The CDR3 sequence is 15 residues long. Germline V gene lookup returns CDR1 SGHTA and CDR2 FQGNSA. The CDR3 sequence: CASSLRTDSGNTIYF. Here the CDR3 DNA reads TGTGCCAGCAGCCTGAGGACTGACTCTGGAAACACCATATATTTT.

The chain employs TRBV29-1 and TRBJ2-3; 8 bases are a match to TRBD2. V lost 6 bases to trimming and J lost 4 bases; unmatched junction nucleotides: 12. CDR1 SQVTM and CDR2 ANQGSEA come from the germline V gene. The CDR3 sequence is 15 residues long. The CDR3 sequence is CSVNGLSGRADTQYF. As DNA, the CDR3 is TGCAGCGTCAACGGACTGAGCGGGAGAGCAGATACGCAGTATTTT.